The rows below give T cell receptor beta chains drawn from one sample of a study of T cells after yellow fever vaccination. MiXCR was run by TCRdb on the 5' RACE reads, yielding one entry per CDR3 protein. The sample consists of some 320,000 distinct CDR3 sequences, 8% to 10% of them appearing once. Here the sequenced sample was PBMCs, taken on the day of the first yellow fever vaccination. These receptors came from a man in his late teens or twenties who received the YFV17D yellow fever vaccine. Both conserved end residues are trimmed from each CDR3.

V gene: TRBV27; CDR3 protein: ASSLSGRGSTDTQY
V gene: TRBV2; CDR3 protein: ASSEGGYGYT
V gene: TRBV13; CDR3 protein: ASSSTLARYNEQF
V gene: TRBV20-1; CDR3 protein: SARDSGRGGYT
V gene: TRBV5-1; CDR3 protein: ASSVLGSYNEQF
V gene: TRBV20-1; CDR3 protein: SAHSGGGDQPQH
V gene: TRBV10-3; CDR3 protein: AISFSGQAYEQY
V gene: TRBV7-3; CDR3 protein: ASSLVGRTGELF
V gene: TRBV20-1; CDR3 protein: GQDRDYGYT
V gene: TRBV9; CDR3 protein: ASSDLGSYGELF
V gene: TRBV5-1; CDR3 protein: ASCPAETYGYT
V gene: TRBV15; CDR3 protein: ATSREVRGTEAF
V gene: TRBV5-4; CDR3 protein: ASSTAGTGNQETQY
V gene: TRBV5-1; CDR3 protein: ASSRDAEDTQY
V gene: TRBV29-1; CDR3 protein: SVSRAVQETQY
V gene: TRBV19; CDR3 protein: ASSIEPGLLGDTQY
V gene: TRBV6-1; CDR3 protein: ASRTPGGVWEKLF
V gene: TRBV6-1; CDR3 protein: ASGMDTTPASPLH
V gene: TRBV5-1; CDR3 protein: ASSSTDTQY
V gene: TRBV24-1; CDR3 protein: ATSDNGRGQTEAF
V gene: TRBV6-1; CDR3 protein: ASSESGWEQY
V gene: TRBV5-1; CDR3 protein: ASSLSGYQPQH
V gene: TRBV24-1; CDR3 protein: ATSDHRGSGTDTQY
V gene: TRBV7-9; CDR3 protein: ASSMGTSGPYNEQF
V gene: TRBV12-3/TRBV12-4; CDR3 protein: ASSPMSGELF
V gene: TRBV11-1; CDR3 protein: ASSLGTARTGDNQPQH